The 18 T cell receptor beta chains presented below share a single source sample, sequenced in a study of early T cells in non-severe SARS-CoV-2 infection. TCRdb reprocessed the 5' RACE reads with MiXCR, giving one entry per CDR3 protein. The table lists about 69,000 distinct CDR3 sequences, around a tenth of them singletons. Sequenced sample: whole blood. The receptors originated from an adult who was a healthcare worker with PCR-confirmed SARS-CoV-2 infection or an uninfected control (not recorded which).

This clonotype was seen more than once but under ten times. This chain uses TRBV28 with TRBJ1-6; TRBD1 might be the D (6 bases). Trimming left V 4 bases short and J 9 bases short, with 13 bases between. The CDR3 is made up of 14 amino acids. Germline-derived CDR1 and CDR2 are MDHEN and SYDVKM. The CDR3 bases are TGTGCCAGCAGTTGGACGCTCAGGGGTTCACCCCTCCACTTT. Encoded protein: CASSWTLRGSPLHF.

This clonotype was seen ten or more times. The CDR3 sequence: CASSSLDTEAFF. The DNA for the CDR3 is TGTGCCAGCAGCTCGTTGGACACTGAAGCTTTCTTT. The rearrangement joins TRBV5-6 to TRBJ1-1; D gene unclear. V lost 3 bases and J 3 bases, leaving 6 bases between the germline ends. The CDR3 runs to 12 residues. The germline V gene encodes CDR1 SGHDT and CDR2 YYEEEE.

The chain uses TRBV20-1 and TRBJ2-2, with D perhaps matching TRBD1 or TRBD2 (7 bases each). Per the germline V gene, CDR1 is DFQATT and CDR2 is SNEGSKA (reference sequence). The V gene lost 2 bases and the J gene lost 4 bases, with 14 bases spanning the gap. This CDR3 is 15 amino acids long. CDR3 region: CSARPDREGTGELFF. The CDR3 DNA follows: TGCAGTGCTAGACCCGACAGGGAGGGCACCGGGGAGCTGTTTTTT.

This clonotype was observed a handful of times. This chain links TRBV20-1 with TRBJ2-2, with TRBD2 matching 12 bases. J lost 2 bases, V lost 3 bases, and 7 bases had no gene match. This CDR3 has 17 amino acids. Germline V gene lookup returns CDR1 DFQATT and CDR2 SNEGSKA (reference sequence). As DNA, the CDR3 is TGCAGTGCTAGGGGAACTAGCGGGAGGCCAAACACCGGGGAGCTGTTTTTT. Translating it yields CSARGTSGRPNTGELFF.

This clonotype was counted at least ten times. The chain has TRBV7-9 and TRBJ1-1, with D perhaps TRBD1 (6 bases). There are 15 residues in the CDR3. Trimming removed 2 bases at V and 6 bases at J, with 16 bases between. Germline-derived CDR1 and CDR2 are SEHNR and FQNEAQ (reference sequence). The CDR3 loop is CASSLSRGPRAEAFF. CDR3 bases: TGTGCCAGCAGCTTAAGCAGGGGCCCCAGGGCTGAAGCTTTCTTT.

This clonotype was recorded at least ten times. The chain couples TRBV4-3 to TRBJ2-3, with D possibly matching TRBD2 (5 bases). The CDR3 is made up of 13 amino acids. Germline V gene sequence: CDR1 LGHNA, CDR2 YSLEER. The V and J ends lost 1 base and 5 bases respectively, with 7 bases between them. Here the CDR3 DNA reads TGCGCCAGCAGCCAAGGGGAGCAAGATACGCAGTATTTT. Its protein product is CASSQGEQDTQYF.

This clonotype was recorded a few times. The rearrangement uses TRBV5-1 and TRBJ2-2; tentatively, D is TRBD1 (7 bases). V was pared by 6 bases and J by 0 bases, with 15 bases between. Per the germline V gene, CDR1 is SGHRS and CDR2 is YFSETQ. CDR3 size: 16 residues. The CDR3 bases are TGCGCCAGCACCAAGGAGGGGGCGACGAACACCGGGGAGCTGTTTTTT. Amino acid sequence: CASTKEGATNTGELFF.

This clonotype came up a few times. V and J are TRBV10-3 and TRBJ2-3; 12 bases align to TRBD2. The CDR3 sequence is 14 residues long. Per germline, CDR1 ENHRY and CDR2 SYGVKD. V lost 10 bases and J lost 4; bases outside the gene matches: 6. The CDR3 DNA reads as TGTGCCAGCAAACTAGCGGGGGGTGCAGATACGCAGTATTTT. Protein sequence: CASKLAGGADTQYF.

In its sample, this clonotype was seen many times. This chain connects TRBV14 to TRBJ2-1; D might be TRBD1 or TRBD2, each matching 5 bases. V lost 6 bases and J lost 9, with 15 bases in between. CDR3 length: 13 amino acids. CDR1 SGHDN and CDR2 FVKESK come from the germline V gene. The CDR3 sequence is CASRKADGGEQFF. The CDR3 DNA sequence: TGTGCCAGCAGGAAGGCGGATGGGGGTGAGCAGTTCTTC.

The chain carries TRBV11-3 and TRBJ2-7, with unresolved D. V lost 0 bases and J 6 bases, leaving 6 bases between the germline ends. CDR3 size: 12 residues. Germline CDR1 SGHNT, CDR2 YENEEA. This CDR3 is CASSLDRSEQYF. The CDR3, as DNA: TGTGCCAGCAGCTTAGATCGGAGCGAGCAGTACTTC.

The CDR3 loop reads CASSQGAAGDLYEQYF. CDR3 coding DNA: TGTGCCAGCAGCCAAGGAGCAGCGGGGGACCTCTACGAGCAGTACTTC. This rearrangement joins TRBV3-1 to TRBJ2-7; TRBD2 aligns across 8 bases. Germline CDR1 is LGHDT and CDR2 is YNNKEL (reference sequence). Trimming cost V 1 base and J 3 bases; bases outside gene matches: 8. The length of the CDR3 is 16 residues.

V gene TRBV7-9 combines with J gene TRBJ2-6, with no clear D. The CDR3 loop spans 11 amino acids. The germline V and J ends were trimmed by 4 bases and 12 bases, with 7 bases remaining between them. Per germline, CDR1 SEHNR and CDR2 FQNEAQ (reference sequence). The CDR3 sequence: CASSSTFVLTF. The CDR3, as DNA: TGTGCCAGCAGCTCGACCTTCGTCCTGACTTTC.

This clonotype was seen many times. J is TRBJ2-7 and V is TRBV11-2; possible D gene TRBD2, 6 bases. Germline V gene lookup returns CDR1 SGHAT and CDR2 FQNNGV. The CDR3 contains 16 residues. V dropped 3 bases and J dropped 3 bases, with 18 bases sitting between them. The CDR3 DNA reads as TGTGCCAGCAGCTTGTCGCCGGCACAGGAGGGCTACGAGCAGTACTTC. Protein sequence: CASSLSPAQEGYEQYF.

This clonotype was observed at least ten times. The V call is TRBV7-2, the J call TRBJ1-1; no reliable D call. Germline V gene data show CDR1 as SGHTA and CDR2 as FQGNSA. Trimming shortened V by 6 bases and J by 3 bases, and 8 bases separated the two germline ends. The CDR3 sequence is 12 residues long. The CDR3: CASSWVDTEAFF. CDR3 sequence (DNA): TGTGCCAGCAGTTGGGTGGACACTGAAGCTTTCTTT.

This clonotype has just a few counts. The chain combines TRBV7-2 with TRBJ1-5, with a possible D match to TRBD1 (6 bases). Germline V gives CDR1 SGHTA, CDR2 FQGNSA. CDR3 length: 13 amino acids. With 1 base removed from V and 7 bases from J, the gap between germline ends came to 8 bases. CDR3 amino acids: CASSLGTEQPQHF. The CDR3 nucleotides read TGTGCCAGCAGCTTAGGGACAGAACAGCCCCAGCATTTT.

The V gene is TRBV19, the J gene TRBJ1-2; weak D call: TRBD1 (6 bases). Germline CDR1 LNHDA, CDR2 SQIVND (reference sequence). Trimming pared 8 bases from V and 3 bases from J, leaving 13 bases between. The CDR3 runs to 13 residues. The CDR3 sequence: CASFGGGDYGYTF. DNA for the CDR3: TGTGCCAGTTTTGGGGGCGGCGACTATGGCTACACCTTC.

This clonotype was observed a few times. The gene calls are TRBV12-3 or TRBV12-4 and TRBJ2-2, with 13 nucleotides matching TRBD2. Trimming cost V 8 bases and J 5 bases; bases outside gene matches: 5. CDR3 length: 15 amino acids. CDR3 DNA: TGTGCCAGCGGACTAGCGGGGGCGCGAACCGGGGAGCTGTTTTTT. Translated: CASGLAGARTGELFF.

This clonotype was picked up many times. The V and J genes are TRBV20-1 and TRBJ2-1, with D perhaps matching TRBD1 or TRBD2 (5 bases each). There are 13 residues in the CDR3. The germline V and J ends were trimmed by 0 bases and 5 bases, with 8 bases remaining between them. Per germline, CDR1 DFQATT and CDR2 SNEGSKA (reference sequence). The CDR3 loop reads CSAREGENNEQFF. CDR3 bases: TGCAGTGCTAGAGAGGGGGAAAACAATGAGCAGTTCTTC.